These 20 T cell receptor beta chains share one sample of origin, sequenced in a study of control samples from healthy donors and cancer patients (dated by TCRdb to 2018 to 2021). Preparation of the library involved the immunoSEQ multiplex PCR assay. This immuneACCESS table, as held by TCRdb, lists in-frame sequences with V and J called but not all clones. Of the missing ones, under half trace to an unresolved V gene in checked studies; the others have no known cause. For this sample there are under 150,000 clones; about 93% appear just once. The leading ten clones occupy roughly 2.6% of the sample. Specimen: blood. The receptors shown here come from a man aged 30-40 years in good health.

This sequence joins TRBV6-5 and TRBJ2-7; D perhaps matches TRBD2 (6 bases). Trimming took 7 bases from V and 4 from J, leaving 14 bases between them. Germline V gene data show CDR1 as MNHEY and CDR2 as SVGAGI. This CDR3 region has 13 residues. CDR3 in amino acids: CASTTSRKYEQYF. The CDR3, as DNA: TGTGCCAGCACTACTAGCAGGAAATACGAGCAGTACTTC.

The rearrangement joins TRBV6-2 or TRBV6-3 to TRBJ1-1; D remains ambiguous. The CDR3 contains 12 residues. Germline CDR1 and CDR2: MNHEY and SVGEGT. The V end was cut by 6 bases, the J end by 3 bases, with 8 bases between. The CDR3 sequence: CASSLWDTEAFF. The CDR3 DNA reads as TGTGCCAGCAGCTTATGGGACACTGAAGCTTTCTTT.

This clone appeared once. The rearrangement joins TRBV6-1 to TRBJ1-5; TRBD1 agrees at 11 bases. This CDR3 has 17 residues. Germline CDR1 and CDR2: MNHNS and SASEGT. V lost 0 bases to trimming and J lost 7 bases; unmatched junction nucleotides: 8. CDR3 region: CASSEAGQGAPYQPQHF. Here the CDR3 DNA reads TGTGCCAGCAGTGAAGCTGGACAGGGGGCTCCCTACCAGCCCCAGCATTTT.

The chain uses TRBV6-1 and TRBJ1-3; tentatively, D is TRBD1 (6 bases). The V gene's germline CDR1 is MNHNS and CDR2 SASEGT. V was clipped by 1 base and J by 0 bases, with 7 bases between them. The CDR3 loop spans 15 amino acids. The DNA of the CDR3 is TGTGCCAGCAGTGAAGGGGGGCTCTCTGGAAACACCATATATTTT. Residues: CASSEGGLSGNTIYF.

The rearrangement joins TRBV11-2 to TRBJ1-2; unclear D gene. The V end lost 4 bases, the J end lost 4 bases, and 10 bases lay between the germline ends. Germline V gene lookup returns CDR1 SGHAT and CDR2 FQNNGV. The CDR3 is 13 residues long. This CDR3 reads CASSSGALYGYTF. Written as DNA, the CDR3 is TGTGCCAGCAGCTCAGGAGCCCTCTATGGCTACACCTTC.

The V and J genes are TRBV23-1 and TRBJ2-1; TRBD1 agrees at 12 bases. TRBV23-1 is noted as an ORF with a role that remains uncertain. The CDR3 runs 21 residues. The V gene end was trimmed by 2 bases and the J gene end by 7 bases; junction bases not matched to a gene: 21. The CDR3 nucleotides are TGCGCCAGCAGTCAAAGGCTACCGGGACAGGGGGCGCGAAGGTCTGCTAATGAGCAGTTCTTC. This sequence encodes CASSQRLPGQGARRSANEQFF.

This chain links TRBV7-2 with TRBJ1-2, with 7 bases aligning to TRBD1. Trimming at V came to 1 base and at J to 8 bases, leaving 10 bases not matched to a gene. CDR1 and CDR2 from the germline V gene are SGHTA and FQGNSA. The CDR3 consists of 15 residues. The CDR3 loop reads CASSLGGAGQEGYTF. The CDR3 DNA reads TGTGCCAGCAGCTTAGGAGGTGCAGGACAGGAGGGCTACACCTTC.

This clone was counted once. This chain connects TRBV6-1 to TRBJ1-1; 7 nucleotides match TRBD1. Germline assignment: CDR1 MNHNS and CDR2 SASEGT. V lost 3 bases, J lost 4 bases, and 5 bases stayed unmatched. The CDR3 consists of 14 residues. The CDR3 protein is CASSETGKGTEAFF. In DNA, the CDR3 is TGTGCCAGCAGTGAGACAGGGAAGGGCACTGAAGCTTTCTTT.

This sequence joins TRBV19 and TRBJ2-1; 7 nucleotides agree with TRBD2. CDR1 and CDR2 (germline): LNHDA, SQIVND (reference sequence). V shed 7 bases, J shed 15 bases, and the junction held 15 bases outside the gene matches. This CDR3 comprises 13 residues. The CDR3 sequence is CASISSGRTRPFF. CDR3 DNA sequence: TGTGCCAGTATATCATCCGGTAGGACTAGGCCGTTCTTC.

The chain is built from TRBV28 and TRBJ2-7; 7 bases align to TRBD2. Germline lookup yields CDR1 MDHEN and CDR2 SYDVKM. The ends lost 3 bases at V and 6 bases at J; junction bases unmatched: 2. This CDR3 contains 12 residues. The CDR3 spells CASSFSGGEQYF. CDR3 nucleotide sequence: TGTGCCAGCAGTTTCTCGGGAGGCGAGCAGTACTTC.

This chain links TRBV7-8 with TRBJ2-7, with D possibly being TRBD2 (5 bases). The CDR3 is 13 amino acids. CDR1 and CDR2 (germline): SGHVS, FQNEAQ. Trimming removed 3 bases from V and 1 base from J, with 7 bases in between. The CDR3 loop is CASSFGGSYEQYV. CDR3 coding DNA: TGTGCCAGCAGCTTCGGAGGATCCTACGAGCAGTACGTC.

This chain joins TRBV5-1 and TRBJ1-2; D gene unclear. Looked up from germline, CDR1 is SGHRS and CDR2 is YFSETQ. CDR3 size: 11 residues. Trimming removed 0 bases from V and 6 bases from J, with 3 bases in between. CDR3 DNA sequence: TGCGCCAGCAGCTTGGCCGATGGCTACACCTTC. Amino acid sequence: CASSLADGYTF.

The CDR3 bases are TGTGCCAGCAAAAGGGGGGACGAGACCCAGTACTTC. It is translated as CASKRGDETQYF. The chain joins TRBV27 to TRBJ2-5; the D gene could be TRBD1 or TRBD2 (6 bases each). CDR1 and CDR2 (germline): MNHEY, SMNVEV (reference sequence). This CDR3 spans 12 amino acids. V lost 7 bases and J lost 5, with 11 bases in between.

The V and J genes are TRBV3-1 (or the pseudogene TRBV3-2) and TRBJ2-1; 9 bases map to TRBD2. CDR1 LGHDT and CDR2 YNNKEL come from the germline V gene (reference sequence). Trimming took 6 bases from V and 4 from J; bases not matched to a gene: 7. The length of the CDR3 is 15 residues. For the CDR3, the DNA is TGTGCCAGCAGTCGAAGCGGGGGGCTTTACAATGAGCAGTTCTTC. It codes for CASSRSGGLYNEQFF.

The V and J genes are TRBV5-1 and TRBJ1-3; maybe TRBD1 (5 bases). CDR1 is SGHRS, CDR2 YFSETQ, per germline. Trimming pared 6 bases from V and 0 bases from J, leaving 19 bases between. There are 17 residues in the CDR3. In nucleotides, the CDR3 is TGCGCCAGCAAATGGTCCTACGACAGCCGCTCTGGAAACACCATATATTTT. The encoded protein is CASKWSYDSRSGNTIYF.

The gene calls are TRBV9 and TRBJ1-1; D is possibly TRBD1 (5 bases). The CDR3 spans 13 residues. The germline CDR1 and CDR2 sequences are SGDLS and YYNGEE. Trimming took off 1 base at V and 4 bases at J, with 8 bases between the two ends. CDR3 protein: CASSVSQGTEAFF. The DNA of the CDR3 is TGTGCCAGCAGCGTATCTCAGGGCACTGAAGCTTTCTTT.

The chain employs TRBV6-5 and TRBJ2-7; 8 bases are shared with TRBD1. Germline V lookup: CDR1 MNHEY, CDR2 SVGAGI. Unmatched junction bases numbered 8, after V lost 5 bases and J lost 2 bases. The CDR3 has 15 amino acids. CDR3 loop: CASSPRTGSTYEQYF. For the CDR3, the DNA is TGTGCCAGCAGTCCTAGGACAGGGTCTACCTACGAGCAGTACTTC.

The chain is built from TRBV14 and TRBJ1-6, with unresolved D. Germline-derived CDR1 and CDR2 are SGHDN and FVKESK. The V gene lost 1 base and the J gene lost 7 bases, with 8 bases spanning the gap. This CDR3 comprises 14 residues. The CDR3 bases are TGTGCCAGCAGCCAAGTATTGGGGAATTCACCCCTCCACTTT. Encoded protein: CASSQVLGNSPLHF. The entire variable domain, with the rest obtained from reference TRBV14 and TRBJ1-6, is as follows: EAGVTQFPSHSVIEKGQTVTLRCDPISGHDNLYWYRRVMGKEIKFLLHFVKESKQDESGMPNNRFLAERTGGTYSTLKVQPAELEDSGVYFCASSQVLGNSPLHFGNGTRLTVT.

The chain is built from TRBV5-1 and TRBJ1-5; possibly TRBD1 for D (5 bases). Trimming took 0 bases from V and 5 from J, leaving 9 bases between them. CDR1 and CDR2 (germline): SGHRS, YFSETQ. This CDR3 is built from 14 residues. The CDR3 reads CASSLDGGHQPQHF. CDR3 in DNA: TGCGCCAGCAGCTTGGACGGGGGTCATCAGCCCCAGCATTTT.

This clone occurred once. The chain has TRBV4-2 and TRBJ2-1; the D call may be TRBD1 or TRBD2 (5 bases each). V was shortened by 1 base and J by 6 bases, with 16 bases between the two germline ends. CDR1 LGHNA and CDR2 YNFKEQ come from the germline V gene. The CDR3 runs 16 residues. The CDR3 is CASSQGGPSMANEQFF. The CDR3 coding sequence is TGTGCCAGCAGCCAAGGGGGACCCTCAATGGCCAATGAGCAGTTCTTC.